The sequence of this T cell receptor beta chain was determined in a study of blood T cell repertoires in COVID-19. About the study: Samples representing acute and convalescent COVID-19 were sourced from the United States, Italy and Spain. Sample material is recorded as cDNA or gDNA derived from T cells, B-cell-depleted T cells, or PBMCs.

Germline V gene lookup returns CDR1 SGHDT and CDR2 YYEEEE. V lost 4 bases to trimming and J lost 1 base; unmatched junction nucleotides: 11. There are 17 residues in the CDR3. In the authors' workflow: Cell counts per sample came from amplifying reference gene primers. Using immunoSEQ multiplex PCR, the repertoire was profiled, and TCRdb retains in-frame clones only, with some absent. Clone size and the V and J calls come from that table; the DNA yielded D and trimming. The sample lists approximately 210,000 clones; approximately 78% were seen once. This clonotype was obtained from a woman aged 40 to 50 with acute or convalescent COVID-19. The chain employs TRBV5-6 and TRBJ2-3, with 8 bases aligning to TRBD1. What was sequenced was peripheral blood. The CDR3 reads CASSARTGQIGTDTQYF. The CDR3 nucleotides are TGTGCCAGCAGCGCCAGGACAGGGCAAATTGGCACAGATACGCAGTATTTT.